These 25 T cell receptor beta chains were all obtained from the same sample, sequenced in a study of identical twins. TCRdb ran MiXCR on the 5' RACE reads and lists one entry per CDR3 protein. The sample includes over 500,000 distinct CDR3 sequences, roughly a fifth seen only once; the top ten take approximately 0.95%. This sample also appeared in a second study, on T cells expressing NK-cell markers.

Sequenced material: CD4+ T cells sorted from blood. The source is a woman between 18 and 29 years old in good health.

The V call is TRBV6-2 or TRBV6-3, the J call TRBJ2-1; weak D call: TRBD1 (6 bases). Per germline, CDR1 MNHEY and CDR2 SVGEGT. Trimming took 4 bases from V and 14 from J, leaving 12 bases between them. This CDR3 spans 11 amino acids. CDR3 coding DNA: TGTGCCAGCAGTTTAAACAGGGAGAAGTTCTTC. Its translation: CASSLNREKFF.

The rearrangement links TRBV20-1 to TRBJ2-3, with 9 nucleotides matching TRBD2. Trimming cost V 1 base and J 6 bases; bases outside gene matches: 8. Per the germline V gene, CDR1 is DFQATT and CDR2 is SNEGSKA (reference sequence). The CDR3 spans 15 residues. In nucleotides, the CDR3 is TGCAGTGCTAGAGTTGCGGGGCGGGGGGGCGATACGCAGTATTTT. This encodes CSARVAGRGGDTQYF.

In its sample, this clonotype was seen a few times. Germline is not matched at one junction end, which may reflect a read error. The chain couples TRBV12-5 to TRBJ2-1; 8 bases are a match to TRBD2. CDR1 LGHNT and CDR2 FRNRAP come from the germline V gene. This CDR3 has 15 amino acids. The CDR3 DNA reads TGTGCTAGTGGTTTGCGAGCGGGAGTCTACGATGAGCAGTTCTTC. This sequence encodes CASGLRAGVYDEQFF.

In this sample, this clonotype turned up a few times. CDR3: CASSGLAGGIDEQFF. CDR3 nucleotides: TGTGCCAGCAGTGGTCTAGCGGGAGGTATAGATGAGCAGTTCTTC. The rearrangement joins TRBV25-1 to TRBJ2-1; TRBD2 aligns across 11 bases. From germline, CDR1 is MGHDK and CDR2 SYGVNS. The CDR3 totals 15 residues. The J segment lost 8 bases and the V segment lost 4 bases, leaving 7 bases of the junction unmatched. Supplemented by reference TRBV25-1 and TRBJ2-1, the full variable domain reads EADIYQTPRYLVIGTGKKITLECSQTMGHDKMYWYQQDPGMELHLIHYSYGVNSTEKGDLSSESTVSRIRTEHFPLTLESARPSHTSQYLCASSGLAGGIDEQFFGPGTRLTVL.

This chain links TRBV9 with TRBJ2-3, with D possibly TRBD2 on 6 matching bases. CDR1 and CDR2 (germline): SGDLS, YYNGEE. This CDR3 is 12 amino acids long. The germline V and J ends were trimmed by 3 bases and 6 bases, with 8 bases remaining between them. CDR3 residues: CASSGDWDTQYF. CDR3 DNA: TGTGCCAGCAGCGGGGACTGGGATACGCAGTATTTT.

This chain connects TRBV20-1 to TRBJ1-4, with D uncertain. CDR3 length equals 13 residues. Trimming removed 3 bases at V and 6 bases at J, with 11 bases between. The germline V gene has CDR1 DFQATT and CDR2 SNEGSKA (reference sequence). CDR3: CSAREEPDEKLFF. CDR3 coding DNA: TGCAGTGCTAGGGAAGAGCCGGATGAAAAACTGTTTTTT.

The rearrangement links TRBV4-2 to TRBJ1-4; D gene unclear. Trimming removed 3 bases at V and 3 bases at J, with 11 bases between. The CDR3 has 15 residues. Per the germline V gene, CDR1 is LGHNA and CDR2 is YNFKEQ. Written as DNA, the CDR3 is TGTGCCAGCAGCCACCAGGAGGCTTCTAATGAAAAACTGTTTTTT. Amino acid sequence: CASSHQEASNEKLFF.

This clonotype showed up just a few times. The rearrangement uses TRBV18 and TRBJ2-1; unclear D gene. The CDR3 is 15 residues long. Deletions cut 1 base from V and 4 bases from J, with 11 bases between. Germline V lookup: CDR1 KGHSH, CDR2 LQKENI. CDR3: CASSPQAPSYNEQFF. The DNA for the CDR3 is TGTGCCAGCTCACCACAGGCCCCCTCGTACAATGAGCAGTTCTTC.

This clonotype was seen more than once but under ten times. J is TRBJ2-5 and V is TRBV10-3, with D perhaps assigned TRBD1 or TRBD2 (5 bases each). The CDR3 consists of 13 residues. Germline V gene sequence: CDR1 ENHRY, CDR2 SYGVKD. Trimming pared 1 base from V and 5 bases from J, leaving 8 bases between. The CDR3 here is CAISEWDAETQYF. CDR3 bases: TGTGCCATCAGTGAGTGGGACGCTGAGACCCAGTACTTC.

This clonotype was counted at least ten times. The chain is built from TRBV4-3 and TRBJ2-3; D unresolved. The length of the CDR3 is 13 residues. V was pared by 1 base and J by 5 bases, with 7 bases between. Per germline, CDR1 LGHNA and CDR2 YSLEER. The CDR3 DNA follows: TGCGCCAGCAGCCAAGCTCACGTAGATACGCAGTATTTT. This translates into CASSQAHVDTQYF.

CDR3 sequence: CASSPRQGGGGYTF. The CDR3 DNA reads as TGCGCCAGCAGCCCAAGACAGGGCGGAGGGGGCTACACCTTC. The chain recombines TRBV5-1 with TRBJ1-2, with TRBD1 identical over 7 bases. Germline V gene sequence: CDR1 SGHRS, CDR2 YFSETQ. This CDR3 contains 14 residues. The ends lost 4 bases at V and 8 bases at J; junction bases unmatched: 11.

V is TRBV20-1 and J is TRBJ2-7, with 10 bases identical to TRBD1. The CDR3 totals 16 residues. Germline assignment: CDR1 DFQATT and CDR2 SNEGSKA (reference sequence). After removal of 1 base from V and 5 bases from J, the junction contained 11 bases not matched to a gene. DNA for the CDR3: TGCAGTGCTAGAGGTAGACCCGGGACAGGGGCTAACGAGCAGTACTTC. Translation gives CSARGRPGTGANEQYF.

V is TRBV12-3 or TRBV12-4 and J is TRBJ2-3, with D possibly matching TRBD1 (6 bases). The length of the CDR3 is 15 residues. Deletions cut 3 bases from V and 1 base from J, with 11 bases between. The CDR3 region has the DNA TGTGCCAGCAGTTTTTGGACAGTTCGCACAGATACGCAGTATTTT. Its protein is CASSFWTVRTDTQYF.

A few counts support this clonotype. The chain recombines TRBV7-2 with TRBJ2-1; TRBD2 matches 9 bases. The CDR3 sequence is 15 residues long. CDR1 and CDR2 from the germline V gene are SGHTA and FQGNSA. Trimming removed 5 bases from V and 5 bases from J; junction bases left unmatched: 7. The CDR3: CASSPRGGANNEQFF. CDR3 coding DNA: TGTGCCAGCAGCCCGCGGGGGGGGGCCAACAATGAGCAGTTCTTC. The entire variable domain, with the rest obtained from reference TRBV7-2 and TRBJ2-1, is as follows: GAGVSQSPSNKVTEKGKDVELRCDPISGHTALYWYRQSLGQGLEFLIYFQGNSAPDKSGLPSDRFSAERTGGSVSTLTIQRTQQEDSAVYLCASSPRGGANNEQFFGPGTRLTVL.

The rearrangement links TRBV20-1 to TRBJ1-1, with D possibly matching TRBD1 (5 bases). V was cut by 3 bases and J by 2 bases, with 16 bases left in between. Germline CDR1 and CDR2: DFQATT and SNEGSKA (reference sequence). The CDR3 is 15 residues long. The CDR3 DNA is TGCAGTGCTAGCGACCCCCGGGACGGCAACACTGAAGCTTTCTTT. Translated: CSASDPRDGNTEAFF.

The chain employs TRBV5-1 and TRBJ2-5; TRBD1 matches 7 bases. CDR3 length: 16 residues. V was clipped by 2 bases and J by 7 bases; unmatched bases: 14. Germline assignment: CDR1 SGHRS and CDR2 YFSETQ. The CDR3 DNA is TGCGCCAGCAGCTTAAACCGGGAAGCGCCAGGGGGGACCCAGTACTTC. Translating it yields CASSLNREAPGGTQYF.

The chain links TRBV25-1 to TRBJ2-1, with TRBD2 matching 11 bases. The CDR3 consists of 16 residues. The V gene's germline CDR1 is MGHDK and CDR2 SYGVNS. The trim removed 2 bases at V and 6 bases at J, leaving 6 bases unmatched. CDR3 sequence reads: CASSETSGSLRNEQFF. CDR3 DNA: TGTGCCAGCAGTGAAACTAGCGGGAGTTTACGCAATGAGCAGTTCTTC.

In its sample, this clonotype was seen a few times. The genes are TRBV4-2 and TRBJ2-3, with 11 bases that match TRBD2. The CDR3 length is 16 residues. V lost 4 bases, J lost 3 bases, and 6 bases stayed unmatched. Germline CDR1 reads LGHNA; CDR2 reads YNFKEQ. CDR3 coding DNA: TGTGCCAGCAGCCGAGGGATAGCGGGGGGGACAGATACGCAGTATTTT. Translating it yields CASSRGIAGGTDTQYF.

This clonotype was picked up a small number of times. J is TRBJ2-7 and V is TRBV20-1, with a weak D call TRBD2 (6 bases). Germline CDR1 reads DFQATT; CDR2 reads SNEGSKA (reference sequence). The V end was cut by 5 bases, the J end by 2 bases, with 19 bases between. The CDR3 loop spans 15 amino acids. The CDR3 sequence: CSAPDKAGSTYEQYF. The CDR3 nucleotides are TGCAGTGCTCCCGATAAAGCGGGCTCAACCTACGAGCAGTACTTC.

This clonotype has a handful of counts. The V gene is TRBV6-1, the J gene TRBJ2-6, with a weak D call TRBD1 (5 bases). The CDR3 is made up of 17 amino acids. CDR1 MNHNS and CDR2 SASEGT come from the germline V gene. V lost 7 bases and J 2 bases, leaving 18 bases between the germline ends. CDR3 in amino acids: CASKKVKGAAGANVLTF. CDR3 nucleotide sequence: TGTGCCAGCAAAAAGGTTAAAGGGGCGGCTGGGGCCAACGTCCTGACTTTC.

This clonotype was observed a handful of times. The gene calls are TRBV20-1 and TRBJ1-1, with a tentative D call TRBD1 (6 bases). V lost 6 bases to trimming and J lost 0 bases, with 14 bases between them. This CDR3 comprises 14 residues. CDR1 DFQATT and CDR2 SNEGSKA come from the germline V gene (reference sequence). Written as DNA, the CDR3 is TGCAGTGCGAAGAAGGGGGGGATGAACACTGAAGCTTTCTTT. Translation gives CSAKKGGMNTEAFF.

Only a few counts were recorded for this clonotype. The chain is built from TRBV5-1 and TRBJ2-7, with TRBD2 identical over 12 bases. The CDR3 runs 15 residues. V lost 4 bases, J lost 5 bases, and 7 bases stayed unmatched. Germline-derived CDR1 and CDR2 are SGHRS and YFSETQ. Here the CDR3 DNA reads TGCGCCAGCAGCCCCTCTAGCGGGAGGGGGGACGAGCAGTACTTC. Amino acids: CASSPSSGRGDEQYF.

This clonotype was detected a few times. The chain carries TRBV9 and TRBJ2-7; D possibly corresponds to TRBD2 (5 bases). V was shortened by 3 bases and J by 0 bases, with 13 bases between the two germline ends. Germline values: CDR1 SGDLS, CDR2 YYNGEE. This CDR3 comprises 15 residues. CDR3 residues: CASSGASTSSYEQYF. In DNA, the CDR3 is TGTGCCAGCAGCGGGGCTAGCACGAGCTCCTACGAGCAGTACTTC.

The chain combines TRBV5-1 with TRBJ2-3; TRBD2 matches 8 bases. The CDR3 length is 15 residues. Losses at the gene ends were 2 bases for V and 7 bases for J; bases not matched to a gene: 9. Germline CDR1 and CDR2: SGHRS and YFSETQ. CDR3: CASSFRAGEGNTQYF. The CDR3 nucleotides are TGCGCCAGCAGCTTTCGAGCGGGAGAGGGGAATACGCAGTATTTT.

The rearrangement joins TRBV12-3 or TRBV12-4 to TRBJ2-3; no reliable D call. The CDR3 covers 14 residues. Between the trimmed V and J ends, which lost 3 bases and 7 bases, there was a span of 14 bases. The CDR3 reads CASSFPPILNTQYF. The CDR3 bases are TGTGCCAGCAGTTTTCCGCCCATTCTGAATACGCAGTATTTT.